The clone carrying this T cell receptor beta chain showed up just a few times. The sample comes from a study of T-cell reconstitution after alpha-beta-depleted transplantation in children. Unique molecular identifiers were used in preparing the TCRbeta library. TCRdb itself ran the PCR reads through MiXCR, one entry per CDR3 protein. The sample consists of 200,000 to 250,000 distinct CDR3 sequences, 8% to 10% of them appearing once. CDR3 size: 14 residues. The junction had 9 bases not matched to a gene; V was cut back by 5 bases and J by 4 bases. CDR1 and CDR2 from the germline V gene are DFQATT and SNEGSKA (reference sequence).

This chain connects TRBV20-1 to TRBJ2-7, with 9 bases fitting TRBD1. This sequence originates from a human donor who donated a stem cell graft to a child with acute lymphoblastic leukemia. The sequences come from PBMCs from the stem cell graft donor, collected from the stem cell graft. In DNA form, the CDR3 reads TGCAGTGCTCCACAGAAGGACAGGGGATACGAGCAGTACTTC. Protein product: CSAPQKDRGYEQYF.